This T cell receptor (beta chain) derives from a study of early T cells in non-severe SARS-CoV-2 infection. Study information: Bulk RNA isolated from unsorted whole blood underwent sequencing; chains were not paired.

Separate cDNA molecules each had unique molecular identifiers attached to them. TCRdb itself ran the 5' RACE reads through MiXCR, one entry per CDR3 protein. The profile shows some 28,000 distinct CDR3 sequences, about 4.6% of them singletons. CDR1 MNHNS and CDR2 SASEGT come from the germline V gene. V gave up 6 bases and J gave up 7 bases; unmatched junction bases: 5. The CDR3 sequence is 12 residues long. Study-wide points: Comparison of clonotypes with VDJdb favored anti-spike CD8 responses while missing private and CD4 specificities.

At least ten counts were recorded for this clonotype. As yet, its antigen is unknown. This TCR was sampled from an adult who was a healthcare worker with PCR-confirmed SARS-CoV-2 infection or an uninfected control (not recorded which). J is TRBJ1-2 and V is TRBV6-1; 7 nucleotides agree with TRBD1. Sequencing input: whole blood. The CDR3 sequence: CASSPTGAGYTF. The DNA for the CDR3 is TGTGCCAGCAGCCCCACAGGGGCTGGCTACACCTTC.